This T cell receptor (beta chain) appears in the sequencing data of a study of vaccination and CD4 T cells after COVID-19. Study details: The convalescent population consisted of six males and four females, two of whom were of Hispanic ethnicity. A median of 101 days (range 35 to 161) separated diagnosis from post-COVID sampling.

As regards this clonotype: Antigen unknown.

Researchers used the Oncomine TCR Beta short-read assay to sequence DNA from cultured CD4+ T cells. The template was genomic DNA from cultured CD4+ T cells. TCRdb reprocessed the PCR reads with MiXCR, giving one entry per CDR3 protein. The sample consists of several thousand distinct CDR3 sequences, around 50% of them appearing once. Between the trimmed V and J ends, which lost 4 bases and 7 bases, there was a span of 14 bases. The CDR3 totals 13 residues. The germline V gene encodes CDR1 DFQATT and CDR2 SNEGSKA (reference sequence). The treatment here: 10-day PBMC culture with coronavirus spike peptide pools or control peptides (ViraFEST assay). Gathering of the CD4+ T cells, from the unexposed donor, took place before the COVID-19 pandemic (2011-2018).

The sequenced sample consisted of CD4+ T cells from blood, cultured in vitro. V and J are TRBV20-1 and TRBJ1-5; TRBD1 might be the D (6 bases). This TCR came from a human donor in good health. The CDR3 is CSATRGGGQPQHF. CDR3 DNA: TGCAGTGCTACCAGGGGAGGCGGCCAGCCCCAGCATTTT.